A selection of T cell receptor beta chains follows, all from one sample in a study of naive and memory T cell subsets. Each CDR3 protein gets one entry after TCRdb re-called the UMI-ligation and nested PCR reads with MiXCR. Of some 30,000 distinct CDR3 sequences in the sample, about a fifth were seen once. Specimen: effector memory CD4+ T cells from blood. The source of these receptors is a human donor in good health. Each CDR3 is given with its conserved first and last residue. A D gene is named only where the DNA matches it firmly. Only part of the rows carry a size: once, few, many, or a class if the clone is expanded.

J gene | V gene | clone size | D gene | CDR3 protein | CDR3 DNA
TRBJ2-6 | TRBV7-2 | - | - | CASSPWTSGANVLTF | TGTGCCAGCAGCCCTTGGACCTCTGGGGCCAACGTCCTGACTTTC
TRBJ1-5 | TRBV9 | - | TRBD1 | CASSVVETGSYSNQPQHF | TGTGCCAGCAGCGTAGTCGAGACAGGGTCTTATAGCAATCAGCCCCAGCATTTT
TRBJ2-7 | TRBV3-1 | - | TRBD2 | CASSRGLAGAREQYF | TGTGCCAGCAGCCGCGGACTAGCGGGAGCTCGTGAGCAGTACTTC
TRBJ2-1 | TRBV28 | once | - | CASSLLEREQFF | TGTGCCAGCAGTTTATTAGAGCGGGAGCAGTTCTTC
TRBJ2-5 | TRBV6-1 | - | - | CASRTDSSTQYF | TGTGCCAGCAGGACAGACAGTTCGACCCAGTACTTC
TRBJ2-5 | TRBV19 | few | - | CASRQQETQYF | TGTGCCAGTAGACAGCAAGAGACCCAGTACTTC
TRBJ2-7 | TRBV7-9 | few | - | CASSLAVPPYEQYF | TGTGCCAGCAGCTTAGCCGTCCCGCCCTACGAGCAGTACTTC
TRBJ1-4 | TRBV2 | - | - | CASTKTLNEKLFF | TGTGCCAGCACTAAGACACTCAATGAAAAACTGTTTTTT
TRBJ1-3 | TRBV6-6 | - | - | CASSRRAGFGNTIYF | TGTGCCAGCAGTAGGAGGGCAGGATTTGGAAACACCATATATTTT
TRBJ1-5 | TRBV6-5 | medium-sized | - | CASKVREYSNQPQHF | TGTGCCAGCAAGGTACGGGAGTATAGCAATCAGCCCCAGCATTTT
TRBJ1-1 | TRBV28 | - | TRBD1 | CASSFPPGQGHSNTEAFF | TGTGCCAGCAGCTTTCCTCCGGGACAGGGACACTCGAACACTGAAGCTTTCTTT
TRBJ2-7 | TRBV28 | few | TRBD1 | CASGDRGYEQYF | TGTGCCAGCGGGGACAGGGGTTACGAGCAGTACTTC
TRBJ2-1 | TRBV12-3/TRBV12-4 | many | TRBD2 | CASSARHLLAGGQPEQFF | TGTGCCAGCAGTGCACGCCATCTACTAGCGGGAGGACAACCTGAGCAGTTCTTC
TRBJ1-5 | TRBV7-9 | - | TRBD1 | CASSSGTGGKRPQHF | TGTGCCAGCAGCTCTGGGACAGGGGGCAAGAGGCCCCAGCATTTT
TRBJ2-7 | TRBV9 | medium-sized | TRBD1 | CASSVSGQSYEQYF | TGTGCCAGCAGCGTTTCGGGACAGTCCTACGAGCAGTACTTC
TRBJ2-1 | TRBV28 | - | TRBD2 | CASSGPSGRTRNEQFF | TGTGCCAGCAGTGGACCTAGCGGGCGGACACGGAATGAGCAGTTCTTC
TRBJ2-1 | TRBV4-1 | few | TRBD2 | CASSHPGRASREQFF | TGCGCCAGCAGCCATCCCGGGAGGGCTTCAAGGGAGCAGTTCTTC
TRBJ2-7 | TRBV18 | few | - | CASSAVSQGIYTYEQYF | TGTGCCAGCTCAGCCGTTTCACAGGGAATTTACACCTACGAGCAGTACTTC
TRBJ2-7 | TRBV6-5 | - | TRBD1 | CASWDRVREQYF | TGTGCCAGTTGGGACAGGGTGAGGGAGCAGTACTTC